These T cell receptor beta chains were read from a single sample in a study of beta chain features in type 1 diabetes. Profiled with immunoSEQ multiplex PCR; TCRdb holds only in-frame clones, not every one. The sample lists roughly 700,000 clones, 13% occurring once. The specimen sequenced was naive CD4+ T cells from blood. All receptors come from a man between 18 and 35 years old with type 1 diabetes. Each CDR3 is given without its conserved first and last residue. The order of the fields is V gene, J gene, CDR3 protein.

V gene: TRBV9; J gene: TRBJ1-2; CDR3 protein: ASSPREGVRGYT
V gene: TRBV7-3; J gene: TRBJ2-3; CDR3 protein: ASSLNPAGNTDTQY
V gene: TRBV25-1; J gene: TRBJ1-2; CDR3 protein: ASSVGEVRGYT
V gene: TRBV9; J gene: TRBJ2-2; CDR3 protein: ASSAAPPGRTNTGELF
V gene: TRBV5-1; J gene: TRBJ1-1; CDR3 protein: ASSVPQGRGTEAF
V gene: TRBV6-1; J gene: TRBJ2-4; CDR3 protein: ASQGVPPNIQY
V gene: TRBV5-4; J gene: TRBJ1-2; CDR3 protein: ASSLGRLDYGYT
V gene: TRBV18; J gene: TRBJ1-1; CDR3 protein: ASSPTGTQNTEAF
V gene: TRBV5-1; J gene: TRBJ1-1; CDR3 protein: ASSVGERTEAF
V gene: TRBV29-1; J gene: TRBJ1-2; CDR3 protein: SHLLPGNYGYT
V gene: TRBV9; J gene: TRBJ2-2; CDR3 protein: ASSVGSGGNTGELF
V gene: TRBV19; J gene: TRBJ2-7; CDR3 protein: ASSTSGGYEQY
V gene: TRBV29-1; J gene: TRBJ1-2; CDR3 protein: SGTPGTGDYGYT
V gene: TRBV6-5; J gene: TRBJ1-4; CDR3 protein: ASSPRDREKLF
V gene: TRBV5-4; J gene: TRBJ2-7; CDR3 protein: ASSLKGYEQY
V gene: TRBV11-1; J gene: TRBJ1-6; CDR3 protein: ASSTDGSSPLH
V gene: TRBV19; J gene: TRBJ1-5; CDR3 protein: ASSKPGAGQPQH
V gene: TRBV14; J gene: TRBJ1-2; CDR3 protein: ASSQVDYGYT
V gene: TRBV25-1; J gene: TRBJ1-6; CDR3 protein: ASSDQINSPLH
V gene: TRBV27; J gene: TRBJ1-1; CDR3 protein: ASSPRGVPREAF
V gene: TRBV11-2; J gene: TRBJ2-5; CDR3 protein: ASSSQGETQY
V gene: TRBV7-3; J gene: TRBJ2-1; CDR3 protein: ASSLGGTVIDEQF
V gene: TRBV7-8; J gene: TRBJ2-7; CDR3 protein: ASSSAPSSGVTYEQY
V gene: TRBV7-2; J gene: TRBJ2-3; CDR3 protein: ASSLVVLSDTQY
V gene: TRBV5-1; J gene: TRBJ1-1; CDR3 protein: ASSLATPNTEAF
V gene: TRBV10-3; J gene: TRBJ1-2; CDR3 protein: AISDFNRRDGYT
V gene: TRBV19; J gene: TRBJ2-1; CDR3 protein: ASIKTGNDNEQF
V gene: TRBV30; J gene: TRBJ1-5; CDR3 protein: AWSGGVGSNQPQH
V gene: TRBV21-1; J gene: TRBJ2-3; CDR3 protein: AGGAASTDTQY
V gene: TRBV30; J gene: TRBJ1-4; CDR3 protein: AWSAGPTNEKLF
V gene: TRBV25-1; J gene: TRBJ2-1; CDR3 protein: ASSGGTDSYNEQF
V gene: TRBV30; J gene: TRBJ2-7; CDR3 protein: AWEVQRPYEQY
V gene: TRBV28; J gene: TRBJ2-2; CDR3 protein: ATLGQSTGELF
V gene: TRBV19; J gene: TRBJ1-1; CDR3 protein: ASTRGEFRTEAF
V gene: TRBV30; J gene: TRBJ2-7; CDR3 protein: AWRGPPTPLEQY
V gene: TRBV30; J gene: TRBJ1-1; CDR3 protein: AWSVGPMNTEAF
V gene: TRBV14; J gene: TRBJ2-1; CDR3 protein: ASRKGGLPYNEQF